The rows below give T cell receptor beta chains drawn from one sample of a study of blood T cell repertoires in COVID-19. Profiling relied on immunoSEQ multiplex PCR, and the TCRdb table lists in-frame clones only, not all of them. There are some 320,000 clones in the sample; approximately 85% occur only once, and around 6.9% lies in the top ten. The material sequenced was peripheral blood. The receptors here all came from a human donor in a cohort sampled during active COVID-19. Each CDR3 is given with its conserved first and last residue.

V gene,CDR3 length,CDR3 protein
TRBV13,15,CASSLDRPTTGELFF
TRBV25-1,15,CASSDAASSGNTIYF
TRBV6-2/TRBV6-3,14,CASSFAGGSYEQYF
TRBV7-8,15,CASSLLDNSNQPQHF
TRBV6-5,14,CASSAGGGSYEQYF
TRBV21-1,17,CASPQAWTGGMRTEAFF
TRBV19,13,CASSVGHGNEQFF
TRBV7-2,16,CASSLSLAGGQETQYF
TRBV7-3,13,CASSLSRENEQFF
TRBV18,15,CASSPRQGRTDTQYF
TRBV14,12,CASSPGRGEQFF
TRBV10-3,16,CAIHVKSGQGANEQFF
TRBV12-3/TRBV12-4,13,CASSFEVNEKLFF
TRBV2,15,CASSQQGADTGELFF
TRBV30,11,CAWSRSETQYF
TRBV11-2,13,CASSSRGIYEQYF
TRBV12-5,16,CASGPRTSGVTYEQYF
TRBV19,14,CASSRGGAYNEQFF
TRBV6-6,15,CASSLAGTSNPEQYF
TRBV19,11,CASSIRGGYTF
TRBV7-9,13,CASSLLQTFTGFF
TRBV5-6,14,CASRGGTDQETQYF
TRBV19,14,CASSILSSTDTQYF
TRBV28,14,CASSINRDSTEAFF
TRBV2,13,CASRQGGDQPQHF
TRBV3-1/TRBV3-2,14,CASSQQGSTDTQYF
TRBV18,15,CASSPASGIKETQYF